This TCR beta chain was captured in a study of blood T cell repertoires in COVID-19. V lost 5 bases to trimming and J lost 2 bases; unmatched junction nucleotides: 14. The length of the CDR3 is 19 residues. The V gene's germline CDR1 is SGHVS and CDR2 FNYEAQ. TCRdb's copy holds only in-frame clones and misses some; the assay was immunoSEQ multiplex PCR. The profile shows some 100,000 clones, almost 90% of them singletons. The chain joins TRBV7-6 to TRBJ2-1, with 11 nucleotides matching TRBD1. This clonotype was obtained from an older woman with acute or convalescent COVID-19. The sequenced sample was peripheral blood. The CDR3, as DNA: TGTGCCAGCAGCCTCAGAGGACAGGGGGCCATAACGGCCTACAATGAGCAGTTCTTC. It translates to CASSLRGQGAITAYNEQFF.